Each of the 2 T cell receptor beta chains below was sequenced from the same sample in a study of tissue T cells after allogeneic stem cell transplantation. Libraries were prepared by immunoSEQ multiplex PCR; TCRdb keeps only in-frame clonotypes and omits some of them. Of nearly 50,000 clones in the sample, around 67% were seen once. Sequenced material: sorted cells pooled from one or two spleens. Receptors were obtained from a pool of C57BL/6 mice in good health.

With respect to this clone: Gene names are mouse gene names. The read halts 1 residue ahead of the CDR3 end, with the missing end drawn from the germline J gene. V and J are TRBV1 and TRBJ2-4; the D gene is possibly TRBD2 (6 bases). The CDR3 runs 15 residues. Germline CDR1 NSQYPW, CDR2 LRSPGD (reference sequence). Trimming took 3 bases from V and 0 from J, leaving 10 bases between them. The CDR3 reads CTCSATWGSQNTLYF. The DNA read from the CDR3 is TGCACCTGCAGTGCGACCTGGGGAAGTCAAAACACCTTGTAC. The variable domain in full, with the rest retrieved from reference TRBV1 and TRBJ2-4, is VTLLEQNPRWRLVPRGQAVNLRCILKNSQYPWMSWYQQDLQKQLQWLFTLRSPGDKEVKSLPGADYLATRVTDTELRLQVANMSQGRTLYCTCSATWGSQNTLYFGAGTRLSVL.

This clone showed up just a few times. Mouse names are used for the genes. Read coverage stops 1 residue before the CDR3 terminus; the germline J gene supplies the remainder. The chain carries TRBV5 and TRBJ2-7; 9 bases are shared with TRBD2. V gave up 1 base and J gave up 0 bases; unmatched junction bases: 4. CDR1 and CDR2 (germline): LGHNA, YNLKQL (reference sequence). This CDR3 has 16 residues. CDR3 region: CASSQGWGGSSYEQYF. The sequenced CDR3 bases are TGTGCCAGCAGCCAAGGCTGGGGGGGAAGCTCCTATGAACAGTAC.